This T cell receptor beta chain derives from a study of blood T cell repertoires in COVID-19. Study-level background: Acute and convalescent COVID-19 specimens originated in the United States, Italy and Spain.

In the source study's methods: By means of reference gene primer amplification, nucleated cell counts were estimated. The method was immunoSEQ multiplex PCR; TCRdb's version includes in-frame clones alone and lacks a portion of them. V, J and clone size are those of that table, while D and trimming were read from the DNA. Of approximately 11,000 clones in the sample, almost 90% are singletons; the top ten hold about 9.4%. V lost 3 bases to trimming and J lost 10 bases, with 19 bases between them. This CDR3 is built from 15 residues. Germline CDR1 LNHDA, CDR2 SQIVND (reference sequence). This sequence was found in a human donor in a cohort sampled during active COVID-19. The specimen was peripheral blood. The chain has TRBV19 and TRBJ2-1, with D possibly matching TRBD2 (6 bases). Here the CDR3 DNA reads TGTGCCAGTAGTATTTATGCCGGGGACCGGGGGGAGCAGTTCTTC. As protein: CASSIYAGDRGEQFF. The complete variable domain, with remaining parts taken from reference TRBV19 and TRBJ2-1, reads DGGITQSPKYLFRKEGQNVTLSCEQNLNHDAMYWYRQDPGQGLRLIYYSQIVNDFQKGDIAEGYSVSREKKESFPLTVTSAQKNPTAFYLCASSIYAGDRGEQFFGPGTRLTVL.